This record concerns one TCR beta chain sequence. No antigen is known for it. These data originate in a study of cytomegalovirus exposure and HLA in healthy donors. Study summary: The same platform used for the 650 to 850 first-cohort repertoires was also used for the 130 or so validation repertoires, as a later analysis reported.

Profiled with immunoSEQ multiplex PCR; TCRdb holds only in-frame clones, not every one. The top ten hold 0.35% to 0.4% of the sample, which has roughly 250,000 clones, 90% seen once. Trimming shortened V by 0 bases and J by 4 bases, and 10 bases separated the two germline ends. The CDR3 has 14 amino acids. CDR1 SGDLS and CDR2 YYNGEE come from the germline V gene. Study-level points and caveats: In vitro testing confirmed a few CMV-associated chains as specific for CMV antigens. The dataset shows that most TCR sequences were rare, while some public TCRs occurred in many donors. The study labeled more than 150 TCR beta chains cytomegalovirus-associated.

This TCR was sampled from a woman aged 18 to 35 in good health and CMV-seronegative. The chain couples TRBV9 to TRBJ1-2; no definite D call. The sequenced sample consisted of PBMCs. In DNA form, the CDR3 reads TGTGCCAGCAGCGTAGGGGGAGACTTCTATGGCTACACCTTC. Protein sequence: CASSVGGDFYGYTF.